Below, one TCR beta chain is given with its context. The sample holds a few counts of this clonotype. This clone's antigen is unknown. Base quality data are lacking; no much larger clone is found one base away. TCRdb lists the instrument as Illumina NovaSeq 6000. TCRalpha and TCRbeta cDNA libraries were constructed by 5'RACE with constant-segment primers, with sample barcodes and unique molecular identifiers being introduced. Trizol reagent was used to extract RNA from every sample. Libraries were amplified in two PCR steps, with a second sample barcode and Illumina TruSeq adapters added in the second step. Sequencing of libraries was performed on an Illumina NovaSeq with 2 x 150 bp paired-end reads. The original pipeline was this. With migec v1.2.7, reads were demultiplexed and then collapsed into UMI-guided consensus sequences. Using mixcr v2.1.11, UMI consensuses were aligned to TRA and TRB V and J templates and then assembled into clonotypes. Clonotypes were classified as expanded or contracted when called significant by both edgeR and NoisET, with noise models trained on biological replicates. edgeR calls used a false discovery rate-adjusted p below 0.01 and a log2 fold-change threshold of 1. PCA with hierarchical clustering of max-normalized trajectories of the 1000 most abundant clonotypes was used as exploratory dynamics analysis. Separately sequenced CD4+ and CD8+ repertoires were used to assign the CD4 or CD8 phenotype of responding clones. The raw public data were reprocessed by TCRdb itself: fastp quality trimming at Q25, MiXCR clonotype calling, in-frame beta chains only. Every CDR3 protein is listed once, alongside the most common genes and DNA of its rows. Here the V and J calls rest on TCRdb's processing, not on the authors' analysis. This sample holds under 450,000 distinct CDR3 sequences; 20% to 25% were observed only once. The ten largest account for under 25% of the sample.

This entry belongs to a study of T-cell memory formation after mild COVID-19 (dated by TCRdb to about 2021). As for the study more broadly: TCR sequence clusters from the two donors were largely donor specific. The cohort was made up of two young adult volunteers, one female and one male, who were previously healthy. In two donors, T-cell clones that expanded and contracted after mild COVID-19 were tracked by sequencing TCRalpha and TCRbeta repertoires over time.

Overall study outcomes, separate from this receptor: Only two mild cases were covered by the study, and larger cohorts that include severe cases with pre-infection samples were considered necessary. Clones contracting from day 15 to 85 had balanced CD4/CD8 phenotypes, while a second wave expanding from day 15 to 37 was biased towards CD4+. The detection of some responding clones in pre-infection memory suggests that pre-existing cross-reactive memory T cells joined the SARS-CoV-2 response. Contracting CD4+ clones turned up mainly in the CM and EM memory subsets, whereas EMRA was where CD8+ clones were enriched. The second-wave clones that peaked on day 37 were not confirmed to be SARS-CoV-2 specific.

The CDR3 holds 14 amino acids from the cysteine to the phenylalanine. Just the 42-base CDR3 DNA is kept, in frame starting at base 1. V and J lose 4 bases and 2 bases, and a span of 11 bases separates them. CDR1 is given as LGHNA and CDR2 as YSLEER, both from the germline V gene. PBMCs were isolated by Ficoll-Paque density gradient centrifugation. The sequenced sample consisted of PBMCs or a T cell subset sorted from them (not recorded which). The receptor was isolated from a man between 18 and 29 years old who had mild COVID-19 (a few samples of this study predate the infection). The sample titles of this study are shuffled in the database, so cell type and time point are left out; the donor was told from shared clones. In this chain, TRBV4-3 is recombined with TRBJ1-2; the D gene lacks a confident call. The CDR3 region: CASSRADGNYGYTF. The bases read TGCGCCAGCAGCCGGGCAGACGGGAACTATGGCTACACCTTC.